The rows below give T cell receptor beta chains drawn from one sample of a study of blood T cell repertoires in COVID-19. Libraries were prepared by immunoSEQ multiplex PCR; TCRdb keeps only in-frame clonotypes and omits some of them. The sample holds under 150,000 clones, roughly 85% seen once. Sequencing was carried out using peripheral blood. Receptors were obtained from a woman aged 55-75 years with COVID-19, enrolled during active disease. CDR3s include the opening cysteine and the closing phenylalanine or tryptophan. Fields, in order: V gene, D gene, J gene, CDR3 protein. The D gene is left open where the match is weak.

TRBV5-1,TRBD1,TRBJ2-7,CASSAGQVTYEQYF
TRBV5-1,NA,TRBJ2-7,CASSPDGISYEQYF
TRBV5-8,NA,TRBJ1-1,CASNDGVQGDTEAFF
TRBV21-1,NA,TRBJ1-2,CASSNRLGQGGRGTF
TRBV18,NA,TRBJ1-2,CASSPVGDGYTF
TRBV5-1,TRBD1,TRBJ1-1,CASSAGQGDTEAFF
TRBV12-5,NA,TRBJ1-1,CASGFQVGQMDTEAFF
TRBV6-5,NA,TRBJ1-1,CASSRHLNTEAFF
TRBV14,NA,TRBJ2-1,CASSPLVIRRGQNEQFF
TRBV15,TRBD1,TRBJ1-2,CATSLTGVGYTF
TRBV7-9,NA,TRBJ2-7,CATSGTPLYEQYF
TRBV6-1,TRBD1,TRBJ2-7,CASSGLFGTGKYEQYF
TRBV4-1,NA,TRBJ1-2,CASSQERAMSYGYTF
TRBV19,NA,TRBJ1-4,CASSEISVEKLFF
TRBV9,NA,TRBJ2-7,CASSAGLRDSFYEQYF
TRBV3-1/TRBV3-2,NA,TRBJ1-3,CASSQGQISGNTIYF
TRBV7-8,NA,TRBJ1-1,CASSQTRQGQGTEAFF